This T cell receptor beta chain was found in a study of beta chain features in type 1 diabetes. General study points: At VDJ recombination sites, type 1 diabetes patients had fewer insertions and more deleted nucleotides.

Sequencing targeted expressed TCRB transcripts, as all isolated RNA had been reverse transcribed. Sequencing used immunoSEQ multiplex PCR; TCRdb keeps in-frame clones, though not all of them. The sample includes roughly 150,000 clones, about 9.1% of them seen just once. The CDR3 loop spans 14 amino acids. Trimming took 4 bases from V and 2 from J, leaving 9 bases between them. CDR1 and CDR2 from the germline V gene are SGHAT and FQNNGV. On this clone: Its antigen is still unknown.

Specimen: central memory CD4+ T cells from blood. This TCR derives from a woman aged 18-29 years in good health. The chain uses TRBV11-2 and TRBJ1-3; no firm D call. The CDR3 nucleotides are TGTGCCAGCAGCTCCCCGAGAACTGGAAACACCATATATTTT. Its translation is CASSSPRTGNTIYF.